This record covers a single TCR beta chain. The data derive from a study of Ad26.COV2.S vaccination and SARS-CoV-2 variants. Germline CDR1 reads MDHEN; CDR2 reads SYDVKM. V gave up 4 bases and J gave up 3 bases; unmatched junction bases: 14. The length of the CDR3 is 17 residues. The assay was immunoSEQ multiplex PCR, and TCRdb's table has in-frame clones only and misses some. This table has about 140,000 clones, more than 80% appearing once. The source material was peripheral blood, sampled after recovery from COVID-19. This clonotype originated in a human donor who had recovered from COVID-19. V gene TRBV28 combines with J gene TRBJ2-7, with 8 bases matching TRBD1. CDR3 amino acids: CASSSPWGQGAGYEQYF. In DNA form, the CDR3 reads TGTGCCAGCAGTTCCCCTTGGGGGCAGGGGGCAGGCTACGAGCAGTACTTC.